The following is a T cell receptor beta chain sequence with its context. Its matching antigen is unknown. Germline values: CDR1 SGHTA, CDR2 FQGTGA. V lost 6 bases and J lost 2, with 13 bases in between. The CDR3 contains 14 residues. The data were taken from a study of cytomegalovirus exposure and HLA in healthy donors. The study's findings and limits: Testing in vitro showed three CMV-associated chains specific for CMV antigens. Follow-up analysis found HLA locus-dependent TCR association rates, highest for DRB1 and lowest for HLA-C. The number of N-insertions in an Asian-associated ancestry cluster was reportedly below the 666-donor mean in a later analysis.

The PCR contained 60 Vbeta and 13 Jbeta primers. This table comes from immunoSEQ multiplex PCR, and its TCRdb copy is limited to in-frame clones, with some not included. The repertoire includes 55,000 to 80,000 clones, 78% of them detected once, and approximately 9.7% sits in the top ten. Sequenced: PBMCs. The receptor comes from a man in his forties or fifties in good health and CMV-seronegative. The chain combines TRBV7-3 with TRBJ2-5, with D possibly being TRBD2 (6 bases). Here the CDR3 DNA reads TGTGCCAGCAGTATGGGCGGGGTTCAAGAGACCCAGTACTTC. Its protein product is CASSMGGVQETQYF.